Shown below are 13 T cell receptor beta chains from a single sample sequenced in a study of beta chain features in type 1 diabetes. cDNA synthesis used the whole RNA isolate, giving expressed TCRB sequences. This table comes from immunoSEQ multiplex PCR, and its TCRdb copy is limited to in-frame clones, with some not included. The repertoire holds 810,000 or so clones, 17% seen once, with 0.023% in the top ten. The sample was naive CD4+ T cells from blood. Receptor source: a woman aged 18 to 35 in good health.

The V call is TRBV29-1, the J call TRBJ1-1; the match to TRBD1 covers 7 bases. CDR3 length: 13 residues. Germline-derived CDR1 and CDR2 are SQVTM and ANQGSEA. V was clipped by 7 bases and J by 2 bases; unmatched bases: 7. CDR3 sequence (DNA): TGCAGCGGTACGGGACAGAGAAACACTGAAGCTTTCTTT. This codes for CSGTGQRNTEAFF.

This clone was observed a handful of times. CDR3 sequence: CASGEDPNEKLFF. The CDR3, as DNA: TGTGCCAGCGGGGAGGATCCTAATGAAAAACTGTTTTTT. The rearrangement joins TRBV2 to TRBJ1-4, with D unresolved. Per the germline V gene, CDR1 is SNHLY and CDR2 is FYNNEI. Between the trimmed V and J ends, which lost 8 bases and 3 bases, there was a span of 10 bases. The CDR3 consists of 13 residues.

This clone was observed a handful of times. V usage is TRBV4-3 and J usage is TRBJ2-2; TRBD1 is a possible D gene (6 bases). Germline CDR1 reads LGHNA; CDR2 reads YSLEER. The CDR3 is 15 amino acids. Trimming cost V 5 bases and J 0 bases, with 10 bases left between them. CDR3 bases: TGCGCCAGCAGCTACAGGGTTACGAACACCGGGGAGCTGTTTTTT. This gives the protein CASSYRVTNTGELFF.

This clone was counted only a few times. The CDR3 nucleotides read TGTGCCAGCAGTGCACAGAACTACGAGCAGTACTTC. Translated: CASSAQNYEQYF. The chain combines TRBV2 with TRBJ2-7; no reliable D call. The CDR3 totals 12 residues. Germline V gene sequence: CDR1 SNHLY, CDR2 FYNNEI. The V end was cut by 4 bases, the J end by 3 bases, with 7 bases between.

The chain combines TRBV28 with TRBJ2-1; D is uncertain. Trimming removed 4 bases from V and 9 bases from J, with 10 bases in between. Germline V CDR1 and CDR2: MDHEN, SYDVKM. The CDR3 is made up of 12 amino acids. In DNA, the CDR3 is TGTGCCAGCAGTTCCCCAGAGGCTGAGCAGTTCTTC. Its translation: CASSSPEAEQFF. Looking up the rest from reference TRBV28 and TRBJ2-1 gives the full variable domain: DVKVTQSSRYLVKRTGEKVFLECVQDMDHENMFWYRQDPGLGLRLIYFSYDVKMKEKGDIPEGYSVSREKKERFSLILESASTNQTSMYLCASSSPEAEQFFGPGTRLTVL.

This clone was seen a few times. V gene TRBV28 combines with J gene TRBJ2-7; possibly TRBD1 for D (5 bases). There are 12 residues in the CDR3. Germline lookup yields CDR1 MDHEN and CDR2 SYDVKM. With 6 bases removed from V and 4 bases from J, the gap between germline ends came to 10 bases. CDR3 sequence (DNA): TGTGCCAGCAGCGAGACAGTTTACGAGCAGTACTTC. It encodes CASSETVYEQYF.

This clone was observed a few times. V gene TRBV10-1 combines with J gene TRBJ2-4; D call uncertain. The V gene lost 7 bases and the J gene lost 0 bases, with 16 bases spanning the gap. The CDR3 contains 16 residues. Germline CDR1 and CDR2: WNHNN and SYGVQD (reference sequence). The DNA of the CDR3 is TGCGCCAGCAACGAAAAAAGACTGCTAGCCAAAAACATTCAGTACTTC. Its protein product is CASNEKRLLAKNIQYF.

This clone was observed a handful of times. V gene TRBV10-3 combines with J gene TRBJ2-5, with D perhaps TRBD1 (6 bases). The CDR3 is made up of 15 amino acids. Germline values: CDR1 ENHRY, CDR2 SYGVKD. The V gene lost 3 bases and the J gene lost 3 bases, with 14 bases spanning the gap. CDR3 sequence (DNA): TGTGCCATCAGTGACCAAGGGGGAAACAAAGAGACCCAGTACTTC. This sequence encodes CAISDQGGNKETQYF.

This clone has more than one count but fewer than ten. This sequence joins TRBV7-9 and TRBJ2-3, with D perhaps TRBD1 (6 bases). CDR1 is SEHNR, CDR2 FQNEAQ, per germline (reference sequence). This CDR3 has 15 amino acids. V was cut by 5 bases and J by 2 bases, with 14 bases left in between. In DNA, the CDR3 is TGTGCCAGCAGCCCTGGGACATCTAACACAGATACGCAGTATTTT. Its translation is CASSPGTSNTDTQYF.

V gene TRBV7-2 combines with J gene TRBJ2-7; 7 bases map to TRBD1. The CDR3 is made up of 14 amino acids. Germline CDR1 SGHTA, CDR2 FQGNSA. The junction had 7 bases not matched to a gene; V was cut back by 1 base and J by 7 bases. CDR3 bases: TGTGCCAGCAGCTTAGTAGACAGGGTGGGGGAGCAGTACTTC. Amino acid sequence: CASSLVDRVGEQYF.

The chain is built from TRBV15 and TRBJ2-2, with a weak D call TRBD2 (5 bases). The CDR3 runs to 14 residues. V lost 3 bases to trimming and J lost 6 bases, with 11 bases between them. From germline, CDR1 is LNHNV and CDR2 YYDKDF (reference sequence). CDR3 residues: CATSSRGWSGELFF. CDR3 coding DNA: TGTGCCACCAGCAGCCGGGGTTGGTCCGGGGAGCTGTTTTTT. The whole variable domain, remainder taken from reference TRBV15 and TRBJ2-2, is DAMVIQNPRYQVTQFGKPVTLSCSQTLNHNVMYWYQQKSSQAPKLLFHYYDKDFNNEADTPDNFQSRRPNTSFCFLDIRSPGLGDTAMYLCATSSRGWSGELFFGEGSRLTVL.

The chain couples TRBV7-9 to TRBJ2-3, with D hard to call. The CDR3 loop spans 13 amino acids. Trimming removed 0 bases from V and 7 bases from J, with 8 bases in between. Germline V gene lookup returns CDR1 SEHNR and CDR2 FQNEAQ (reference sequence). CDR3 coding DNA: TGTGCCAGCAGCTTAGCGATGGGTAATACGCAGTATTTT. Its translation: CASSLAMGNTQYF. Full variable domain (rest looked up from reference TRBV7-9 and TRBJ2-3): DTGVSQNPRHKITKRGQNVTFRCDPISEHNRLYWYRQTLGQGPEFLTYFQNEAQLEKSRLLSDRFSAERPKGSFSTLEIQRTEQGDSAMYLCASSLAMGNTQYFGPGTRLTVL.

This clone was seen only a few times. The chain links TRBV27 to TRBJ2-3; unclear D gene. Germline V gene lookup returns CDR1 MNHEY and CDR2 SMNVEV (reference sequence). Trimming shortened V by 2 bases and J by 1 base, and 7 bases separated the two germline ends. This CDR3 region has 14 residues. CDR3 sequence: CASSLNFGTDTQYF. For the CDR3, the DNA is TGTGCCAGCAGTTTAAACTTTGGCACAGATACGCAGTATTTT.